The 14 T cell receptor beta chains below come from one sample, sequenced in a study of cytomegalovirus exposure and HLA in healthy donors. This table comes from immunoSEQ multiplex PCR, and its TCRdb copy is limited to in-frame clones, with some not included. The table lists 150,000 to 200,000 clones, about nine tenths of them singletons. Source material: PBMCs. These receptors were obtained from a man younger than 30 in good health and CMV-seropositive.

The chain is built from TRBV5-1 and TRBJ2-2; D is undetermined. V was clipped by 3 bases and J by 6 bases, with 12 bases between them. The CDR3 extends over 14 amino acids. Germline V gene lookup returns CDR1 SGHRS and CDR2 YFSETQ. The CDR3 here is CASSSSGWAGELFF. In DNA, the CDR3 is TGCGCCAGCAGCTCCTCCGGGTGGGCCGGGGAGCTGTTTTTT.

This clone was seen just once. The chain recombines TRBV15 with TRBJ2-7; TRBD2 agrees at 11 bases. The germline gives CDR1 LNHNV, CDR2 YYDKDF (reference sequence). Germline trimming cut 0 bases from V and 9 bases from J; bases unmatched to any gene: 10. This CDR3 has 16 residues. CDR3 coding DNA: TGTGCCACCAGCAGAGATATGGGGACTAGCGGTTTTGTGCAGTACTTC. Translating it yields CATSRDMGTSGFVQYF.

This rearrangement joins TRBV7-8 to TRBJ2-1; 14 nucleotides agree with TRBD2. Germline loops: CDR1 SGHVS, CDR2 FQNEAQ. This CDR3 has 17 amino acids. V lost 3 bases to trimming and J lost 5 bases; unmatched junction nucleotides: 6. The CDR3 loop reads CASSLSPGLAGDNEQFF. In nucleotides, the CDR3 is TGTGCCAGCAGCTTGTCGCCGGGACTAGCGGGAGACAATGAGCAGTTCTTC.

The chain is built from TRBV4-2 and TRBJ2-1; 7 bases fit TRBD2. The CDR3 extends over 15 amino acids. Germline V gives CDR1 LGHNA, CDR2 YNFKEQ. Trimming at V came to 4 bases and at J to 1 base, leaving 4 bases not matched to a gene. CDR3 amino acids: CASSPRESSYNEQFF. CDR3 nucleotides: TGTGCCAGCAGCCCGCGGGAGTCGTCCTACAATGAGCAGTTCTTC.

This sequence joins TRBV6-1 and TRBJ2-3; 10 bases agree with TRBD2. V dropped 3 bases and J dropped 5; count of bases not matched to a gene: 11. This CDR3 contains 17 residues. CDR1 and CDR2 (germline): MNHNS, SASEGT. The chain's CDR3 is CASSDFLAGARGDTQYF. DNA for the CDR3: TGTGCCAGCAGTGACTTTCTAGCGGGAGCCCGGGGAGATACGCAGTATTTT.

This clone was seen only a few times. The J gene is TRBJ2-2, the V gene TRBV28; maybe TRBD2 (5 bases). V gave up 1 base and J gave up 5 bases, with 11 bases separating them. The CDR3 consists of 15 residues. The germline V gene encodes CDR1 MDHEN and CDR2 SYDVKM. The DNA of the CDR3 is TGTGCCAGCAGTTTATCACTAGAGCTAACCGGGGAGCTGTTTTTT. The encoded protein is CASSLSLELTGELFF. The full variable domain, completed using reference TRBV28 and TRBJ2-2, is DVKVTQSSRYLVKRTGEKVFLECVQDMDHENMFWYRQDPGLGLRLIYFSYDVKMKEKGDIPEGYSVSREKKERFSLILESASTNQTSMYLCASSLSLELTGELFFGEGSRLTVL.

The chain's CDR3 is CASAFGGLADNEQFF. DNA for the CDR3: TGTGCCAGCGCTTTCGGTGGGCTAGCGGACAATGAGCAGTTCTTC. The chain employs TRBV27 and TRBJ2-1, with 7 bases matching TRBD2. The CDR3 has 15 amino acids. Germline trimming cut 8 bases from V and 5 bases from J; bases unmatched to any gene: 12. Germline CDR1 and CDR2: MNHEY and SMNVEV (reference sequence).

This chain connects TRBV6-5 to TRBJ1-2, with 9 bases that match TRBD1. The CDR3 consists of 13 residues. Germline lookup yields CDR1 MNHEY and CDR2 SVGAGI. Trimming at V came to 5 bases and at J to 4 bases, leaving 2 bases not matched to a gene. CDR3 loop: CASSPTGGYGYTF. The CDR3 nucleotides are TGTGCCAGCAGTCCGACAGGGGGCTATGGCTACACCTTC.

The rearrangement joins TRBV7-8 to TRBJ1-1, with 7 positions matching TRBD1. V lost 3 bases, J lost 7 bases, and 5 bases stayed unmatched. The germline CDR1 and CDR2 sequences are SGHVS and FQNEAQ. CDR3 length: 13 amino acids. The CDR3 loop reads CASSFQGVDEAFF. The CDR3 coding sequence is TGTGCCAGCAGCTTCCAGGGGGTGGATGAAGCTTTCTTT. The variable domain in full, completed from reference TRBV7-8 and TRBJ1-1, reads GAGVSQSPRYKVAKRGQDVALRCDPISGHVSLFWYQQALGQGPEFLTYFQNEAQLDKSGLPSDRFFAERPEGSVSTLKIQRTQQEDSAVYLCASSFQGVDEAFFGQGTRLTVV.

In its sample, this clone was seen once. The CDR3 bases are TGTGCCAGCAGTCGACTAGGAGTCTACGAGCAGTACTTC. Its protein product is CASSRLGVYEQYF. This chain uses TRBV28 with TRBJ2-7, with a tentative D call TRBD2 (6 bases). Trimming took 5 bases from V and 3 from J, leaving 11 bases between them. Germline-derived CDR1 and CDR2 are MDHEN and SYDVKM. The CDR3 has 13 residues.

The V gene is TRBV2, the J gene TRBJ2-1; 7 bases agree with TRBD2. The CDR3 has 13 amino acids. The J segment lost 7 bases and the V segment lost 7 bases, leaving 7 bases of the junction unmatched. Per the germline V gene, CDR1 is SNHLY and CDR2 is FYNNEI. CDR3 in amino acids: CASNGGLLNEQFF. The CDR3 nucleotides read TGTGCCAGCAACGGGGGGTTGCTGAATGAGCAGTTCTTC. Drawing the rest from reference TRBV2 and TRBJ2-1, the complete variable domain is EPEVTQTPSHQVTQMGQEVILRCVPISNHLYFYWYRQILGQKVEFLVSFYNNEISEKSEIFDDQFSVERPDGSNFTLKIRSTKLEDSAMYFCASNGGLLNEQFFGPGTRLTVL.

This rearrangement joins TRBV19 to TRBJ1-1; 8 bases agree with TRBD1. Germline CDR1 is LNHDA and CDR2 is SQIVND (reference sequence). The CDR3 extends over 14 amino acids. V trimming: 5 bases; J trimming: 11 bases; junction bases outside the gene matches: 13. DNA of the CDR3: TGTGCCAGTAGTTCCGGACAGGGCGGACCGAACGCTTTCTTT. Translating gives CASSSGQGGPNAFF.

This chain joins TRBV4-2 and TRBJ1-1; weak D call: TRBD1 (5 bases). The ends were cut back, 6 bases at V and 3 bases at J, with 11 bases in the middle. Germline V lookup: CDR1 LGHNA, CDR2 YNFKEQ. The CDR3 loop spans 13 amino acids. CDR3 protein: CASRTARDTEAFF. For the CDR3, the DNA is TGTGCCAGCAGGACGGCCAGGGACACTGAAGCTTTCTTT.

V gene TRBV7-6 combines with J gene TRBJ1-2; D gene uncertain. The CDR3 spans 13 residues. CDR1 is SGHVS, CDR2 FNYEAQ, per germline. The V end was cut by 1 base, the J end by 2 bases, with 5 bases between. The CDR3 spells CASSLDGNYGYTF. CDR3 sequence (DNA): TGTGCCAGCAGCTTAGACGGGAACTATGGCTACACCTTC.